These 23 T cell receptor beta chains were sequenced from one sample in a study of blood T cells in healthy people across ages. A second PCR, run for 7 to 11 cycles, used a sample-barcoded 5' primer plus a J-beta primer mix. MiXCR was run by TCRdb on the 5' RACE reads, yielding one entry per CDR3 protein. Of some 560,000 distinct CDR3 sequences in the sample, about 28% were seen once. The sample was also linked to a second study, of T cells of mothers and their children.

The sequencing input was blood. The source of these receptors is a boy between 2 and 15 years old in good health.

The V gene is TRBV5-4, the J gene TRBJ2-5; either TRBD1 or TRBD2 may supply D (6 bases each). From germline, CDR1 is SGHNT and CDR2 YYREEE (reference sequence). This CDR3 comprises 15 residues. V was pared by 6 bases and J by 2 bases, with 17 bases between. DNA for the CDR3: TGTGCCAGCACCCTGGGGGGCGGCAGACAAGAGACCCAGTACTTC. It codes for CASTLGGGRQETQYF. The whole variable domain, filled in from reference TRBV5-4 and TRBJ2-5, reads ETGVTQSPTHLIKTRGQQVTLRCSSQSGHNTVSWYQQALGQGPQFIFQYYREEENGRGNFPPRFSGLQFPNYSSELNVNALELDDSALYLCASTLGGGRQETQYFGPGTRLLVL.

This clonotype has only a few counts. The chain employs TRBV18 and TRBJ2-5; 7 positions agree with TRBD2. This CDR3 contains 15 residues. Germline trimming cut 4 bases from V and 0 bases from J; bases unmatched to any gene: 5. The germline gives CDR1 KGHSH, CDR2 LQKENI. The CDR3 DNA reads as TGTGCCAGCTCACTCGGGGGGACGAACCAAGAGACCCAGTACTTC. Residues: CASSLGGTNQETQYF.

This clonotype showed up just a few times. The CDR3 reads CASINSEGPCYGYTF. For the CDR3, the DNA is TGTGCCAGTATAAATTCTGAGGGGCCATGCTATGGCTACACCTTC. V gene TRBV19 combines with J gene TRBJ1-2; tentative D call: TRBD1 (5 bases). Germline V gene data show CDR1 as LNHDA and CDR2 as SQIVND (reference sequence). This CDR3 spans 15 amino acids. V dropped 7 bases and J dropped 4 bases, with 19 bases sitting between them.

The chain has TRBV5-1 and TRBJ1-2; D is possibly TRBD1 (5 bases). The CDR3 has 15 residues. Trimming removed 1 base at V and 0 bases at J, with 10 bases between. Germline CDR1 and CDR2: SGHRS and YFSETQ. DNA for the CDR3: TGCGCCAGCAGCTTGACCCGGGGCCCTAACTATGGCTACACCTTC. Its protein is CASSLTRGPNYGYTF.

This CDR3 is CASSDRAYEQYF. The CDR3 DNA sequence: TGTGCCAGCAGCGACAGAGCCTACGAGCAGTACTTC. This chain joins TRBV7-9 and TRBJ2-5; D perhaps matches TRBD1 (5 bases). The J call is uncertain, as TRBJ2-7 better fits the DNA end. The germline V gene encodes CDR1 SEHNR and CDR2 FQNEAQ (reference sequence). The CDR3 runs 12 residues.

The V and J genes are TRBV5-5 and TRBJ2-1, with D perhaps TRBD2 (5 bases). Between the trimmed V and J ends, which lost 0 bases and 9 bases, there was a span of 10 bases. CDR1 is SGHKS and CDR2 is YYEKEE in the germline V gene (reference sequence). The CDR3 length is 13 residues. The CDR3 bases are TGTGCCAGCAGCTTGGTGGGAGAGATTGAGCAGTTCTTC. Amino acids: CASSLVGEIEQFF.

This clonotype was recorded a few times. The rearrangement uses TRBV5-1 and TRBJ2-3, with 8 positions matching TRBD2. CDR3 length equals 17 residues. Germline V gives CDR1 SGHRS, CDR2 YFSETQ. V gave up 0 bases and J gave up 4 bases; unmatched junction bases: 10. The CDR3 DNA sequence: TGCGCCAGCAGCTTGGCCTGGAAAGCGGGAGCGGCAGATACGCAGTATTTT. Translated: CASSLAWKAGAADTQYF.

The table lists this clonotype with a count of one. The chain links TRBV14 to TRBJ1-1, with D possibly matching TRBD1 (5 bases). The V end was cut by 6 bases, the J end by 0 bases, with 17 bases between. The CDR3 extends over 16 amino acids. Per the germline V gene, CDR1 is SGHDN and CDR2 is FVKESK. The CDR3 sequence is CASSARGGSMNTEAFF. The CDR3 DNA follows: TGTGCCAGCAGTGCAAGGGGAGGATCCATGAACACTGAAGCTTTCTTT.

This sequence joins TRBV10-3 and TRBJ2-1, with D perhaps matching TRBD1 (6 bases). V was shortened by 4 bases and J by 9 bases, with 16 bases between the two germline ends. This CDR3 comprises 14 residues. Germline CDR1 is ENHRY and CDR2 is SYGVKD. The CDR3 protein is CAISGGPEEGEQFF. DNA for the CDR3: TGTGCCATCAGTGGGGGGCCCGAAGAGGGTGAGCAGTTCTTC.

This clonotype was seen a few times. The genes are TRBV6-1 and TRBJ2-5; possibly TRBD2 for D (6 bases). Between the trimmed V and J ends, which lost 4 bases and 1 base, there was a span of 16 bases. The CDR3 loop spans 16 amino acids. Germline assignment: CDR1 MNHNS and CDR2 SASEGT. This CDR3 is CASSVRRGTTQETQYF. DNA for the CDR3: TGTGCCAGCAGTGTTCGACGGGGGACCACCCAAGAGACCCAGTACTTC.

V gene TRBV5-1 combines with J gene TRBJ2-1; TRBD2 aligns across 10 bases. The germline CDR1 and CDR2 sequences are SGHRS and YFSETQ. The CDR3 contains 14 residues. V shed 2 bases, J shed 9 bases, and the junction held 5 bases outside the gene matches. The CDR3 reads CASSFSGGQSEQFF. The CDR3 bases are TGCGCCAGCAGCTTTAGCGGGGGGCAGTCTGAGCAGTTCTTC.

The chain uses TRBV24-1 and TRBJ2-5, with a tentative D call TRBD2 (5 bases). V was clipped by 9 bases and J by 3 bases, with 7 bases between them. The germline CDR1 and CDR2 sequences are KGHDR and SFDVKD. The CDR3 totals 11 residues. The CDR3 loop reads CATRDEETQYF. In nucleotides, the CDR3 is TGTGCCACCCGGGATGAAGAGACCCAGTACTTC.

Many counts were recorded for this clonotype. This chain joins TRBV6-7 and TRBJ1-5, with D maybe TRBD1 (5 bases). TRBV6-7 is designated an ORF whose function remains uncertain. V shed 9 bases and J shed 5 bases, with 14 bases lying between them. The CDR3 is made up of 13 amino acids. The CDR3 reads CARGEGVHQPQHF. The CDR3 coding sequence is TGTGCCAGGGGGGAGGGAGTACATCAGCCCCAGCATTTT.

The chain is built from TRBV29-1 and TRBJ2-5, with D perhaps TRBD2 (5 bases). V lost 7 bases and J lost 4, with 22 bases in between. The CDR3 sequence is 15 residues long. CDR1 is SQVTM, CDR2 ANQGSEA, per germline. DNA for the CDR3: TGCAGCGGGTACCTACTAGTCTACTCAAGAGAGACCCAGTACTTC. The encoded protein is CSGYLLVYSRETQYF.

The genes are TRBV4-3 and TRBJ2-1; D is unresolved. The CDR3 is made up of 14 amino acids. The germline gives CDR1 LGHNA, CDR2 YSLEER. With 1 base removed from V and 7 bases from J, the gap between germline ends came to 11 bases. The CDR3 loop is CASSQVVSGNEQFF. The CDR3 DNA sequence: TGCGCCAGCAGCCAAGTCGTTAGTGGGAATGAGCAGTTCTTC.

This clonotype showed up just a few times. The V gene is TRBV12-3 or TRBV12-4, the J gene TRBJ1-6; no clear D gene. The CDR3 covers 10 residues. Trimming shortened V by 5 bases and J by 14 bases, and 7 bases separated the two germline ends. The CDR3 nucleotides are TGTGCCAGCAGTGGTGGGGCCCTCCACTTT. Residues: CASSGGALHF.

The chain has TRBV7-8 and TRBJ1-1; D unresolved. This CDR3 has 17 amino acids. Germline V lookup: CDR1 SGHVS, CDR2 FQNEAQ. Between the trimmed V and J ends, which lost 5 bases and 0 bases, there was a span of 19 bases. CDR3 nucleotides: TGTGCCAGCAGCCTAGTTCGGGGTGGGTACATGAACACTGAAGCTTTCTTT. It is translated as CASSLVRGGYMNTEAFF.

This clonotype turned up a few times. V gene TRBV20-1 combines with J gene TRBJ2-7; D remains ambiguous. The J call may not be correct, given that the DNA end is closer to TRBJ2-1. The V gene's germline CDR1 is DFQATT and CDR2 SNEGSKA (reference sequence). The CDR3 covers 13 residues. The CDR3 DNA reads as TGCAGTGCTAGAGAGGCTAACTACAATGAGCAGTTCTTC. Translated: CSAREANYNEQFF.

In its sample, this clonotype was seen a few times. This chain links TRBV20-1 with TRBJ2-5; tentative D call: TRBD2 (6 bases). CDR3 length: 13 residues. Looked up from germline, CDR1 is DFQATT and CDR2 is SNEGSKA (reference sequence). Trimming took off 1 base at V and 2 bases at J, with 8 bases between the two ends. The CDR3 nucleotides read TGCAGTGCTAGAGGCGGGGCGCAAGAGACCCAGTACTTC. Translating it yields CSARGGAQETQYF.

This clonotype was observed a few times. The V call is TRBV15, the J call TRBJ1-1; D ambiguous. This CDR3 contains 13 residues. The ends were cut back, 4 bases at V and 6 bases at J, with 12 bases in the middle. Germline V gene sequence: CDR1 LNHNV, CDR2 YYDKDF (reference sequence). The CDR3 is CATSIIPDSEAFF. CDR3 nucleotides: TGTGCCACCAGCATAATACCGGACTCTGAAGCTTTCTTT.

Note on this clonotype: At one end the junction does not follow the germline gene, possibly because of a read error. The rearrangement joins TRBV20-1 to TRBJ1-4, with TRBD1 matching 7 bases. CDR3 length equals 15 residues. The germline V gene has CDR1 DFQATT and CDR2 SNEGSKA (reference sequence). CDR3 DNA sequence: TGCAGTGCTAGATCCCCGGGACAGAGTAATGAAAAACCGTTTTTT. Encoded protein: CSARSPGQSNEKPFF.

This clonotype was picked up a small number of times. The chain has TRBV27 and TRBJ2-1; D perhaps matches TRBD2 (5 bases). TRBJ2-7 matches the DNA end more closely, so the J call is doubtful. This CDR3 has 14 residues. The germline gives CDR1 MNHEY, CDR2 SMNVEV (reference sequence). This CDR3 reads CASSPAGEGNEQYF. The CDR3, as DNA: TGTGCCAGCTCTCCCGCCGGGGAAGGGAACGAGCAGTACTTC.

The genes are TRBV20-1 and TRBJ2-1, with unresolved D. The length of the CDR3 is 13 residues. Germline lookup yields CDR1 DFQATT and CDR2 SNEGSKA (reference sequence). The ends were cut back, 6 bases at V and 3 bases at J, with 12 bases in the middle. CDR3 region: CSAIPFYYNEQFF. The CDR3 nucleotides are TGCAGTGCCATCCCCTTCTACTACAATGAGCAGTTCTTC.